This T cell receptor (beta chain) was recovered during a study of shared T cell receptors in the human thymus. The length of the CDR3 is 14 residues. Looked up from germline, CDR1 is MNHEY and CDR2 is SVGAGI. Trimming shortened V by 6 bases and J by 4 bases, and 15 bases separated the two germline ends. Data came from immunoSEQ multiplex PCR; TCRdb stores just in-frame clones and leaves some out. In the table there are more than 550,000 clones, 70% to 90% of which are singletons. In addition, the sample was reused for a study of human thymus T cells. From that paper: The thymus was resected at corrective cardiac surgery. There appeared to be biased usage of V and J genes in thymic and blood repertoires.

Source material: thymocytes. The chain carries TRBV6-5 and TRBJ1-2; D not resolved. The clonotype was recovered from a girl less than two years old with a congenital heart defect. CDR3 DNA: TGTGCCAGCAGCTTTATAGACACATCCTATGGCTACACCTTC. It specifies CASSFIDTSYGYTF.